A single sample gave rise to the 27 T cell receptor beta chains below, sequenced in a study of cytotoxic CD8 clonotypes in ibrutinib-treated CLL. The repertoire was sequenced with immunoSEQ multiplex PCR; TCRdb's copy has only in-frame clones and lacks some. The sample holds 20,000 to 30,000 clones, about 75% seen once. Sequencing was performed on PBMCs, taken after 24 months of ibrutinib treatment. Every receptor here comes from a human donor with chronic lymphocytic leukemia.

The chain carries TRBV5-4 and TRBJ2-5; 10 positions agree with TRBD1. This CDR3 comprises 17 residues. The trim removed 4 bases at V and 7 bases at J, leaving 16 bases unmatched. Germline assignment: CDR1 SGHNT and CDR2 YYREEE (reference sequence). CDR3 coding DNA: TGTGCCAGCAGCCACCCCTGGGACAGGGGAGGGATAGGGACCCAGTACTTC. Its translation: CASSHPWDRGGIGTQYF.

The gene calls are TRBV5-4 and TRBJ2-2, with D perhaps TRBD1 (6 bases). CDR1 SGHNT and CDR2 YYREEE come from the germline V gene (reference sequence). The V gene lost 3 bases and the J gene lost 3 bases, with 6 bases spanning the gap. This CDR3 region has 13 residues. The CDR3: CASSWTDTGELFF. The CDR3 nucleotides are TGTGCCAGCAGCTGGACAGACACCGGGGAGCTGTTTTTT.

The chain combines TRBV5-4 with TRBJ2-3; D is ambiguous. The V end lost 5 bases, the J end lost 5 bases, and 6 bases lay between the germline ends. The length of the CDR3 is 11 residues. Germline loops: CDR1 SGHNT, CDR2 YYREEE (reference sequence). In nucleotides, the CDR3 is TGTGCCAGCAGGGCGGTAGATACGCAGTATTTT. Translation gives CASRAVDTQYF.

The chain joins TRBV7-6 to TRBJ2-1; 10 bases are shared with TRBD1. The CDR3 is made up of 16 amino acids. Germline V CDR1 and CDR2: SGHVS, FNYEAQ. Trimming removed 4 bases from V and 9 bases from J; junction bases left unmatched: 12. For the CDR3, the DNA is TGTGCCAGCAGCTCGAGGACAGGGGGTTCATCGCCTGAGCAGTTCTTC. Translation gives CASSSRTGGSSPEQFF. Together with reference TRBV7-6 and TRBJ2-1, the CDR3 gives the full variable domain: GAGVSQSPRYKVTKRGQDVALRCDPISGHVSLYWYRQALGQGPEFLTYFNYEAQQDKSGLPNDRFSAERPEGSISTLTIQRTEQRDSAMYRCASSSRTGGSSPEQFFGPGTRLTVL.

The CDR3 DNA follows: TGTGCCAGCTCACCACCTTCAGGGGCTACCGAGCAGTACTTC. It translates to CASSPPSGATEQYF. The V and J genes are TRBV18 and TRBJ2-7; D may be TRBD1 (6 bases). The CDR3 covers 14 residues. The germline V gene has CDR1 KGHSH and CDR2 LQKENI. V was trimmed by 0 bases and J by 6 bases, leaving 12 bases between them.

The V gene is TRBV4-1, the J gene TRBJ1-2; tentatively, D is TRBD1 (6 bases). CDR3 length: 15 residues. Germline V CDR1 and CDR2: MGHRA, YSYEKL. The V gene lost 0 bases and the J gene lost 6 bases, with 14 bases spanning the gap. In nucleotides, the CDR3 is TGCGCCAGCAGCCAAGATGTGTGGGGGCTAGATGGCTACACCTTC. As protein: CASSQDVWGLDGYTF.

The chain employs TRBV5-1 and TRBJ1-3; no reliable D call. The CDR3 consists of 15 residues. Germline lookup yields CDR1 SGHRS and CDR2 YFSETQ. Trimming removed 5 bases at V and 0 bases at J, with 12 bases between. CDR3 sequence reads: CASSSTHSSGNTIYF. CDR3 in DNA: TGCGCCAGCAGTAGTACCCACAGCTCTGGAAACACCATATATTTT. Full variable domain (outside the CDR3, taken from reference TRBV5-1 and TRBJ1-3): KAGVTQTPRYLIKTRGQQVTLSCSPISGHRSVSWYQQTPGQGLQFLFEYFSETQRNKGNFPGRFSGRQFSNSRSEMNVSTLELGDSALYLCASSSTHSSGNTIYFGEGSWLTVV.

The V gene is TRBV30, the J gene TRBJ1-5; 9 nucleotides line up with TRBD1. Germline V gene data show CDR1 as GTSNPN and CDR2 as SVGIG (reference sequence). The V segment lost 1 base and the J segment 5 bases; nucleotides outside the gene matches: 3. The CDR3 is 14 residues long. This CDR3 is CAWSGDRAHQPQHF. As DNA, the CDR3 is TGTGCCTGGAGTGGGGACAGGGCCCATCAGCCCCAGCATTTT.

This chain connects TRBV29-1 to TRBJ1-1; a possible D gene is TRBD1 (6 bases). CDR1 and CDR2 from the germline V gene are SQVTM and ANQGSEA. The V end lost 6 bases, the J end lost 1 base, and 15 bases lay between the germline ends. The CDR3 runs 14 residues. CDR3: CSVVPRGGNTEAFF. In nucleotides, the CDR3 is TGCAGCGTGGTCCCAAGGGGGGGGAACACTGAAGCTTTCTTT.

This clone turned up a few times. V and J are TRBV29-1 and TRBJ1-2; D may be TRBD1 (6 bases). The V end was cut by 8 bases, the J end by 1 base, with 17 bases between. The germline gives CDR1 SQVTM, CDR2 ANQGSEA. The CDR3 is made up of 14 amino acids. Here the CDR3 reads CSSLGGGLNYGYTF. For the CDR3, the DNA is TGCAGCTCCTTGGGGGGGGGCCTTAACTATGGCTACACCTTC.

This clone is labeled as medium-sized. CDR3 protein: CASSSAGLSNQPQHF. The DNA of the CDR3 is TGTGCCAGCAGTTCCGCAGGACTCAGCAATCAGCCCCAGCATTTT. The chain is built from TRBV27 and TRBJ1-5; D remains unclear. The CDR3 is 15 residues long. V lost 4 bases and J lost 1, with 11 bases in between. Germline V gives CDR1 MNHEY, CDR2 SMNVEV (reference sequence).

This clone occurred a few times. This sequence joins TRBV11-2 and TRBJ2-5; 8 bases map to TRBD2. The germline gives CDR1 SGHAT, CDR2 FQNNGV. V dropped 0 bases and J dropped 5; count of bases not matched to a gene: 5. The CDR3 is made up of 15 amino acids. In DNA, the CDR3 is TGTGCCAGCAGCTTAGATGGGACTAGTCGCGAGACCCAGTACTTC. Its translation is CASSLDGTSRETQYF.

The chain employs TRBV10-2 and TRBJ2-3; TRBD1 matches 9 bases. V was clipped by 6 bases and J by 4 bases; unmatched bases: 8. This CDR3 spans 15 amino acids. The germline V gene encodes CDR1 WSHSY and CDR2 SAAADI. In DNA, the CDR3 is TGCGCCAGCAGCCCGGGACAGGGTATCTCAGATACGCAGTATTTT. This gives the protein CASSPGQGISDTQYF.

The chain joins TRBV2 to TRBJ1-4; 8 bases fit TRBD1. The germline V gene has CDR1 SNHLY and CDR2 FYNNEI. With V trimmed by 6 bases and J by 0 bases, 6 bases remained unmatched. CDR3 length equals 16 residues. The CDR3 DNA follows: TGTGCCAGCAGGGACGACAGGGGATCAACTAATGAAAAACTGTTTTTT. This codes for CASRDDRGSTNEKLFF.

This clone was seen only once. The chain is built from TRBV19 and TRBJ2-6; 7 bases are a match to TRBD1. This CDR3 contains 17 residues. Trimming cost V 5 bases and J 0 bases; bases outside gene matches: 7. The germline V gene encodes CDR1 LNHDA and CDR2 SQIVND (reference sequence). The CDR3: CASSPWTGNSGANVLTF. The CDR3 nucleotides read TGTGCCAGTAGTCCCTGGACAGGCAACTCTGGGGCCAACGTCCTGACTTTC.

The chain employs TRBV5-1 and TRBJ1-3, with a weak D call TRBD1 (5 bases). Germline V gene lookup returns CDR1 SGHRS and CDR2 YFSETQ. The CDR3 totals 16 residues. Trimming left V 0 bases short and J 0 bases short, with 10 bases between. The CDR3 sequence: CASSLGQINSGNTIYF. The CDR3 DNA reads TGCGCCAGCAGCTTGGGACAGATAAACTCTGGAAACACCATATATTTT.

This clone was counted between two and nine times. The chain is built from TRBV11-3 and TRBJ2-7; 7 bases are shared with TRBD1. Trimming removed 3 bases from V and 3 bases from J; junction bases left unmatched: 2. This CDR3 has 13 amino acids. Germline CDR1 reads SGHNT; CDR2 reads YENEEA. The chain's CDR3 is CASSLGQLYEQYF. The CDR3 DNA reads TGTGCCAGCAGCTTGGGACAGCTCTACGAGCAGTACTTC.

This clone showed up just once. The chain links TRBV7-8 to TRBJ2-3; D perhaps matches TRBD1 (6 bases). With 5 bases removed from V and 0 bases from J, the gap between germline ends came to 12 bases. CDR1 is SGHVS, CDR2 FQNEAQ, per germline. The CDR3 is 15 amino acids. Written as DNA, the CDR3 is TGTGCCAGCAGCATCGGACAGAGTAGCACAGATACGCAGTATTTT. Residues: CASSIGQSSTDTQYF.

CDR3 coding DNA: TGTGCCAGCAGTTTATACCCAGGCCCGAACACCGGGGAGCTGTTTTTT. This gives the protein CASSLYPGPNTGELFF. The genes are TRBV27 and TRBJ2-2, with unresolved D. The CDR3 contains 16 residues. V was pared by 1 base and J by 0 bases, with 9 bases between. Germline loops: CDR1 MNHEY, CDR2 SMNVEV (reference sequence).

This clone occurred a few times. The gene calls are TRBV5-1 and TRBJ1-2, with D possibly being TRBD1 (5 bases). The CDR3 sequence is 15 residues long. V was trimmed by 1 base and J by 0 bases, leaving 10 bases between them. CDR1 and CDR2 from the germline V gene are SGHRS and YFSETQ. CDR3 sequence reads: CASSLSQGTNYGYTF. CDR3 nucleotide sequence: TGCGCCAGCAGCTTGAGCCAGGGAACTAACTATGGCTACACCTTC.

The chain employs TRBV2 and TRBJ1-1; D not certain. Per the germline V gene, CDR1 is SNHLY and CDR2 is FYNNEI. The CDR3 contains 12 residues. Trimming pared 7 bases from V and 8 bases from J, leaving 14 bases between. The CDR3 region is CASNTFLSEAFF. The CDR3 nucleotides are TGTGCCAGCAATACCTTTCTCTCCGAAGCTTTCTTT.

In this sample, this clone turned up a few times. The CDR3 protein is CSVEDPPGGNTQYF. In nucleotides, the CDR3 is TGCAGCGTTGAAGATCCCCCTGGGGGAAATACGCAGTATTTT. The chain uses TRBV29-1 and TRBJ2-3; either TRBD1 or TRBD2 may supply D (5 bases each). The CDR3 runs 14 residues. CDR1 is SQVTM and CDR2 is ANQGSEA in the germline V gene. Trimming stripped 0 bases from V and 7 bases from J, with 14 bases between.

The chain joins TRBV5-5 to TRBJ1-5; unclear D gene. The CDR3 sequence is 17 residues long. V was clipped by 4 bases and J by 0 bases, with 17 bases between them. In germline, CDR1 is SGHKS, CDR2 YYEKEE (reference sequence). Written as DNA, the CDR3 is TGTGCCAGCAGCCCCACCTTTCCACGGGGTAGCAATCAGCCCCAGCATTTT. Amino acids: CASSPTFPRGSNQPQHF.

The rearrangement joins TRBV7-6 to TRBJ2-2; D gene uncertain. The CDR3 sequence is 18 residues long. V was cut by 5 bases and J by 0 bases, with 19 bases left in between. The germline V gene has CDR1 SGHVS and CDR2 FNYEAQ. The CDR3 sequence: CASSPLSSGPANTGELFF. CDR3 nucleotide sequence: TGTGCCAGCAGCCCCCTGTCGTCTGGACCGGCGAACACCGGGGAGCTGTTTTTT.

This clone was picked up one time. The chain carries TRBV10-3 and TRBJ1-5; maybe TRBD1 (6 bases). From germline, CDR1 is ENHRY and CDR2 SYGVKD. CDR3 length: 14 residues. V lost 3 bases, J lost 6 bases, and 12 bases lay in between. The CDR3 protein is CAISDGGLTQPQHF. CDR3 nucleotides: TGTGCCATCAGTGACGGGGGCCTGACTCAGCCCCAGCATTTT.

In the case of this clone: A much larger clone lies a single base off, so this may be a read error. The J gene is TRBJ1-2, the V gene TRBV30, with D perhaps matching TRBD1 (6 bases). Trimming pared 0 bases from V and 7 bases from J, leaving 30 bases between. Germline CDR1 is GTSNPN and CDR2 is SVGIG (reference sequence). There are 19 residues in the CDR3. The CDR3 loop is CAWSVQLGARRGWGSGYTF. The CDR3 nucleotides read TGTGCCTGGAGTGTACAACTGGGGGCAAGGCGGGGATGGGGTAGTGGCTACACCTTC.

The chain employs TRBV4-2 and TRBJ1-2, with unresolved D. Germline values: CDR1 LGHNA, CDR2 YNFKEQ. This CDR3 has 15 residues. Trimming shortened V by 0 bases and J by 0 bases, and 8 bases separated the two germline ends. The DNA of the CDR3 is TGTGCCAGCAGCCAAGAAGATAACGCTAACTATGGCTACACCTTC. The encoded protein is CASSQEDNANYGYTF.